The source of this TCR beta chain is a study of blood T cell repertoires in COVID-19. As for the study in general: From T cells, B-cell-depleted T cells, or PBMCs came the material, which was cDNA or gDNA.

This clone was recorded only once. The V gene end was trimmed by 1 base and the J gene end by 5 bases; junction bases not matched to a gene: 5. Germline V gives CDR1 MNHNY, CDR2 SVGAGI (reference sequence). This CDR3 region has 15 residues. Profiling relied on immunoSEQ multiplex PCR, and the TCRdb table lists in-frame clones only, not all of them. The sample yields some 500,000 clones, around 90% seen once. The chain carries TRBV6-6 and TRBJ1-5, with 7 bases fitting TRBD1. Sample: peripheral blood. The TCR originated in a woman in her forties or fifties with COVID-19, enrolled during active disease. Written as DNA, the CDR3 is TGTGCCAGCAGTTACTACCGGGACAGCGATCAGCCCCAGCATTTT. Translation: CASSYYRDSDQPQHF.